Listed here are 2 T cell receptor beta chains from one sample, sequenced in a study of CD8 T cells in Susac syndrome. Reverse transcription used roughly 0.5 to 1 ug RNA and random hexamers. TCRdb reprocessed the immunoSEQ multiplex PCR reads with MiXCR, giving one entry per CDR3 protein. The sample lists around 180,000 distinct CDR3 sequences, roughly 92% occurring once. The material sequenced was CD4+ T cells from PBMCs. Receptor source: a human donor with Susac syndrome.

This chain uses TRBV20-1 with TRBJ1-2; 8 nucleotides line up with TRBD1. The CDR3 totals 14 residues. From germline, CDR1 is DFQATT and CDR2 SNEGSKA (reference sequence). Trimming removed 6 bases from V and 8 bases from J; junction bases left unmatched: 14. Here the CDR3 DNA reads TGCAGTGCAATTCCGGGACAGGCTATGATGGGCTACACCTTC. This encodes CSAIPGQAMMGYTF.

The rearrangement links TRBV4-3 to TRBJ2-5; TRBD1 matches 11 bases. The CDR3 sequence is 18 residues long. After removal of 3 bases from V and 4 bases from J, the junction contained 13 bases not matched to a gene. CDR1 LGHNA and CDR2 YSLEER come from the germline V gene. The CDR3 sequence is CASSHGIVGQGVGETQYF. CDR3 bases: TGCGCCAGCAGCCATGGTATTGTGGGACAGGGGGTGGGAGAGACCCAGTACTTC.